Many counts were recorded for the clone carrying this TCR beta chain. Its antigen remains unidentified. The data were produced by immunoSEQ multiplex PCR, yet TCRdb's version contains in-frame clones alone and is incomplete. The profile shows 43,000 or so clones, 65% to 90% of them singletons. The sample originates from a study of Ad26.COV2.S vaccination and SARS-CoV-2 variants. General study findings and limits: Analyses of TCR breadth and depth may have underestimated total T cell responses. Reported post-vaccination CD8+ and CD4+ T cell responses to spike showed substantial breadth.

Source: peripheral blood, taken after recovery from COVID-19. The origin of this receptor is a human donor who had recovered from COVID-19.

DNA for the CDR3: TGTGCCAGCAGCCTTCTCAGTGGCAGTTTGCTTTATGGCTACACCTTC. Its translation: CASSLLSGSLLYGYTF. The V gene is TRBV14, the J gene TRBJ1-2; D is unresolved. Deletions cut 4 bases from V and 5 bases from J, with 20 bases between. The germline V gene has CDR1 SGHDN and CDR2 FVKESK. The CDR3 has 16 residues.